This T cell receptor (beta chain) was sequenced for a study of CD8+CD57+ T cells in acquired aplastic anemia. Genomic DNA acted as the template from which TCR beta VDJ combination and CDR3 sequence profiling were carried out. TCRdb re-analysed the reads in MiXCR, keeping a single row per CDR3 protein. This table holds 150,000 to 200,000 distinct CDR3 sequences, over 60% found once. The TCR sequence derives from a human donor with severe aplastic anemia or a healthy control (not recorded which). The sequenced sample consisted of sorted CD4+, CD8+, or CD8+CD57+ T cells (not recorded which) from PBMCs.

The CDR3 DNA reads TGCGCCAGCAGCCCGGACATTACCCAGTACTTC. Translating it yields CASSPDITQYF. The chain has TRBV5-1 and TRBJ2-5; D possibly corresponds to TRBD1 (5 bases). Germline CDR1 and CDR2: SGHRS and YFSETQ. V was cut by 4 bases and J by 8 bases, with 9 bases left in between. The CDR3 has 11 residues.